This TCR beta chain was sequenced for a study of blood T cells in healthy people across ages. With a J-beta primer mix and a sample-barcoded 5' primer, a second PCR ran about 7 to 12 cycles. TCRdb re-derived calls from the 5' RACE reads in MiXCR, one entry per CDR3 protein. The sample shows about 1.1 million distinct CDR3 sequences, under 40% of them seen only once. CDR1 and CDR2 from the germline V gene are MGHDK and SYGVNS. Trimming shortened V by 0 bases and J by 5 bases, and 6 bases separated the two germline ends. The CDR3 spans 13 residues. V gene TRBV25-1 combines with J gene TRBJ2-3; unclear D gene. This receptor was taken from a man younger than 30 in good health. Sequenced material: blood. The DNA for the CDR3 is TGTGCCAGCAGTGAATATCTTGAAGATACGCAGTATTTT. This encodes CASSEYLEDTQYF.